This T cell receptor beta chain originates from a study of regulatory T cells in long-lasting Graves disease. The study, taken as a whole, reports: Newly diagnosed disease favored TRBV20-1 and TRBJ2-1 over persistent disease. New patients shared fewer public clonotypes (about 1,000) than persistent patients did (approximately 2,700).

This clonotype was observed many times. The antigen remains undetermined. Time point specified: newly diagnosed GD, antithyroid drugs for less than 3 months. Generation of the TCR library employed RNA extracted from PBMCs. J lost 5 bases, V lost 5 bases, and 17 bases had no gene match. Germline CDR1 is MNHEY and CDR2 is SMNVEV (reference sequence). The length of the CDR3 is 19 residues. CDR3 regions were amplified by Arm-PCR using iRepertoire HTBI primers to build TCR beta libraries. In the authors' workflow: Among the samples, roughly 61 TRBV and some 13 TRBJ segments were identified. TCRdb fed the multiplex PCR reads into MiXCR, producing one record per CDR3 protein. TCRdb, not the authors, supplied the V and J calls. The repertoire holds about 540,000 distinct CDR3 sequences, with 13% as singletons. A further study also used this sample, focusing on T cells in Graves' hyperthyroidism and ophthalmopathy.

V gene TRBV27 combines with J gene TRBJ2-1; 11 bases agree with TRBD2. The material sequenced was peripheral blood mononuclear cells (PBMCs), taken at new diagnosis, from a patient treated with antithyroid drugs. This clonotype was sampled from a man aged 30-40 years with Graves disease. The CDR3 coding sequence is TGTGCCAGCAGTCAATCCGGGACTAGCGGCCAGTGGGAACACAATGAGCAGTTCTTC. Translation gives CASSQSGTSGQWEHNEQFF.